This T cell receptor (beta chain) derives from a study of shared clonotypes between healthy human individuals. The study, taken as a whole, reports: A small donor pool kept down the genetic and exposure-history diversity that was represented. The generation probabilities recorded for non-shared clonotypes fell below those of clonotypes shared by all four donors.

Comment on this clone: The antigen is unknown.

V gave up 4 bases and J gave up 9 bases, with 15 bases separating them. The germline V gene has CDR1 LNHDA and CDR2 SQIVND (reference sequence). The CDR3 is made up of 13 amino acids. Here immunoSEQ multiplex PCR was the method, and the copy in TCRdb shows in-frame clones only, minus some. The data contain about 1 million clones, about 77% of them singletons. The TCR originated in a man aged 18 to 29 in good health. The chain is built from TRBV19 and TRBJ1-1, with no clear D. Sample: memory CD4+ T cells sorted from blood. Documented subset: CD45RA-negative fraction. CDR3 sequence reads: CASSTPTHPKAFF. CDR3 sequence (DNA): TGTGCCAGTAGTACCCCAACGCACCCCAAAGCTTTCTTT.